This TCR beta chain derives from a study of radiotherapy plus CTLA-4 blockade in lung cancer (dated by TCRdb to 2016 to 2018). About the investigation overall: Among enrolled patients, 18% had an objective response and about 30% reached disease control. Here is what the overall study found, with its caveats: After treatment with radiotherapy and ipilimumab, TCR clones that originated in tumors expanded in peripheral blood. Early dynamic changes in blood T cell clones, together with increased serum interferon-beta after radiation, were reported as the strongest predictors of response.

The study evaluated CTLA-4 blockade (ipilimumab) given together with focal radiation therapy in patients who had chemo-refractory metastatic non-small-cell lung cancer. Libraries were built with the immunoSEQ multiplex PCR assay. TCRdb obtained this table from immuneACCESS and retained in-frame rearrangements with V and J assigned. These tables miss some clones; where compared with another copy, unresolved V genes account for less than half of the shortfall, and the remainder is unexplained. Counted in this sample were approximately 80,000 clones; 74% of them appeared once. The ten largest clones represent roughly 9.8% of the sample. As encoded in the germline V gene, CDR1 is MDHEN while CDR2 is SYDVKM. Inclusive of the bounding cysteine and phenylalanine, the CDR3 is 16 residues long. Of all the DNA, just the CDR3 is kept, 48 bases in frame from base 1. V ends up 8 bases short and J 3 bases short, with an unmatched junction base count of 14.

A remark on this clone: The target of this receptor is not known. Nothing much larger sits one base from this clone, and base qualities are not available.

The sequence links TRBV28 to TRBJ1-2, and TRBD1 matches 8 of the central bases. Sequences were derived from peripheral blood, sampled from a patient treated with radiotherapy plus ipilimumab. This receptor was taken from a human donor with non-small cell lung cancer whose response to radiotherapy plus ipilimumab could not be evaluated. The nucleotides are TGTGCCAGCTTTTGGGAGGAAGGACAGGGAGACTATGGCTACACCTTC. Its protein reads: CASFWEEGQGDYGYTF.